One and the same sample provided the 21 T cell receptor beta chains below, sequenced in a study of T cell changes during pregnancy in multiple sclerosis. Sequencing used immunoSEQ multiplex PCR; TCRdb keeps in-frame clones, though not all of them. This sample yields roughly 64,000 clones, of which around 96% are seen a single time; about 2.3% belongs to the top ten. Sequencing was performed on CD8+ T cells from peripheral blood mononuclear cells, taken after pregnancy. The receptors shown here come from a female donor with multiple sclerosis, enrolled in a pregnancy study.

The DNA for the CDR3 is TGTGCCAGCAGCTTAGGTTACGGTGAGCAGTTCTTC. Amino acid sequence: CASSLGYGEQFF. V usage is TRBV13 and J usage is TRBJ2-1; D ambiguous. The V end was cut by 0 bases, the J end by 9 bases, with 6 bases between. The CDR3 has 12 residues. Germline V gives CDR1 PRHDT, CDR2 FYEKMQ (reference sequence).

The V and J genes are TRBV28 and TRBJ2-1, with TRBD2 matching over 14 bases. The CDR3 length is 15 residues. V dropped 6 bases and J dropped 8; count of bases not matched to a gene: 6. Germline V lookup: CDR1 MDHEN, CDR2 SYDVKM. CDR3 in amino acids: CASRQTSGRVYEQFF. The CDR3 nucleotides read TGTGCCAGCAGGCAGACTAGCGGGAGGGTCTATGAGCAGTTCTTC.

The rearrangement links TRBV29-1 to TRBJ1-3; TRBD1 might be the D (6 bases). V lost 4 bases and J 4 bases, leaving 14 bases between the germline ends. The CDR3 extends over 14 amino acids. Germline V gene sequence: CDR1 SQVTM, CDR2 ANQGSEA. The CDR3 DNA is TGCAGCGTTGTCCCCCAGGGGCACGGAAACACCATATATTTT. Residues: CSVVPQGHGNTIYF.

The V and J genes are TRBV7-8 and TRBJ2-1; 8 nucleotides line up with TRBD2. Trimming at V came to 5 bases and at J to 12 bases, leaving 15 bases not matched to a gene. Germline CDR1 reads SGHVS; CDR2 reads FQNEAQ. The length of the CDR3 is 15 residues. The CDR3 loop is CASSQPGGPKKWQFF. CDR3 nucleotides: TGTGCCAGCAGCCAGCCGGGAGGGCCTAAGAAATGGCAGTTCTTC.

This chain links TRBV28 with TRBJ1-1, with D tentatively TRBD1 (5 bases). This CDR3 is 13 amino acids long. The germline V gene has CDR1 MDHEN and CDR2 SYDVKM. V was clipped by 3 bases and J by 3 bases, with 8 bases between them. Written as DNA, the CDR3 is TGTGCCAGCAGTTTTGACAGCTACACTGAAGCTTTCTTT. This sequence encodes CASSFDSYTEAFF.

This chain joins TRBV29-1 and TRBJ2-7; a possible D gene is TRBD1 (5 bases). CDR1 is SQVTM, CDR2 ANQGSEA, per germline. The CDR3 runs to 13 residues. V lost 4 bases to trimming and J lost 1 base, with 11 bases between them. Here the CDR3 reads CSVVAYRSYEQYF. The CDR3 region has the DNA TGCAGCGTTGTTGCGTACAGGTCCTACGAGCAGTACTTC.

This clone was seen only once. The rearrangement uses TRBV19 and TRBJ2-3; 8 bases are a match to TRBD1. The V segment lost 9 bases and the J segment 4 bases; nucleotides outside the gene matches: 3. The germline V gene encodes CDR1 LNHDA and CDR2 SQIVND (reference sequence). CDR3 length: 12 amino acids. The CDR3 nucleotides read TGTGCCAGCAGGGGGCCGTCAGATACGCAGTATTTT. It is translated as CASRGPSDTQYF.

The genes are TRBV4-1 and TRBJ2-3, with D perhaps TRBD1 (6 bases). Trimming removed 3 bases at V and 5 bases at J, with 9 bases between. Germline V gene lookup returns CDR1 MGHRA and CDR2 YSYEKL. The CDR3 consists of 13 residues. This chain's CDR3 is CASSQTGRDTQYF. Written as DNA, the CDR3 is TGCGCCAGCAGCCAGACAGGAAGAGATACGCAGTATTTT.

J is TRBJ2-1 and V is TRBV27, with D possibly being TRBD2 (6 bases). CDR3 size: 13 residues. The germline V and J ends were trimmed by 5 bases and 6 bases, with 11 bases remaining between them. Germline V gene lookup returns CDR1 MNHEY and CDR2 SMNVEV (reference sequence). The CDR3 sequence is CASSLYGGNEQFF. In DNA form, the CDR3 reads TGTGCCAGCAGTCTCTACGGGGGCAATGAGCAGTTCTTC.

The CDR3 region is CASSTGDLGNSPLHF. The CDR3 region has the DNA TGCGCCAGCTCAACAGGGGACTTGGGGAATTCACCCCTCCACTTT. The V and J genes are TRBV4-1 and TRBJ1-6; 7 nucleotides match TRBD1. Germline CDR1 is MGHRA and CDR2 is YSYEKL. CDR3 length equals 15 residues. V lost 8 bases to trimming and J lost 7 bases; unmatched junction nucleotides: 11.

This chain connects TRBV7-8 to TRBJ2-7; D is undetermined. The germline V and J ends were trimmed by 1 base and 1 base, with 8 bases remaining between them. There are 14 residues in the CDR3. From germline, CDR1 is SGHVS and CDR2 FQNEAQ. CDR3 nucleotide sequence: TGTGCCAGCAGCTTAGAATTTCCATCCTACGAGCAGTACTTC. Protein sequence: CASSLEFPSYEQYF.

V and J are TRBV7-9 and TRBJ2-1; a possible D gene is TRBD2 (6 bases). The CDR3 totals 16 residues. CDR1 is SEHNR, CDR2 FQNEAQ, per germline (reference sequence). V was shortened by 5 bases and J by 5 bases, with 19 bases between the two germline ends. CDR3: CASSRVSGRMNNEQFF. In nucleotides, the CDR3 is TGTGCCAGCAGCCGTGTCAGTGGGAGGATGAACAATGAGCAGTTCTTC.

This sequence joins TRBV27 and TRBJ1-1, with a weak D call TRBD1 (6 bases). V dropped 1 base and J dropped 5 bases, with 11 bases sitting between them. Germline V gene lookup returns CDR1 MNHEY and CDR2 SMNVEV (reference sequence). The CDR3 is 14 residues long. The CDR3 loop is CASSLYRDYTEAFF. The CDR3 DNA sequence: TGTGCCAGCAGTTTATACAGGGATTATACTGAAGCTTTCTTT.

V and J are TRBV10-3 and TRBJ1-6; D not resolved. CDR3 length: 15 residues. V gave up 2 bases and J gave up 2 bases, with 7 bases separating them. From germline, CDR1 is ENHRY and CDR2 SYGVKD. The CDR3 region is CAISEKSAYNSPLHF. The CDR3 nucleotides read TGTGCCATCAGTGAGAAGTCGGCCTATAATTCACCCCTCCACTTT.

This clone was counted once. CDR3 coding DNA: TGCGCCAGCAGCCTAGCTAACAGCGGGAGATTCCACAATGAGCAGTTCTTC. Its translation: CASSLANSGRFHNEQFF. This chain uses TRBV4-1 with TRBJ2-1, with 8 nucleotides matching TRBD2. The V and J ends lost 4 bases and 5 bases, in that order; junction bases with no gene match: 13. This CDR3 comprises 17 residues. Germline V gene lookup returns CDR1 MGHRA and CDR2 YSYEKL.

The chain links TRBV5-4 to TRBJ1-1; no clear D gene. Germline CDR1 is SGHNT and CDR2 is YYREEE (reference sequence). Between the trimmed V and J ends, which lost 2 bases and 10 bases, there was a span of 12 bases. This CDR3 region has 12 residues. CDR3 amino acids: CASSFPRGRAFF. CDR3 DNA sequence: TGTGCCAGCAGCTTTCCTCGCGGTCGAGCTTTCTTT.

This clone was observed a handful of times. The V call is TRBV27, the J call TRBJ2-7, with 10 bases fitting TRBD1. V lost 5 bases to trimming and J lost 6 bases; unmatched junction nucleotides: 7. This CDR3 spans 14 amino acids. Germline CDR1 reads MNHEY; CDR2 reads SMNVEV (reference sequence). This CDR3 reads CASSPTTGGLEQYF. In nucleotides, the CDR3 is TGTGCCAGCAGTCCCACGACAGGGGGCCTCGAGCAGTACTTC.

V and J are TRBV4-1 and TRBJ2-5; TRBD1 agrees at 9 bases. V trimming: 1 base; J trimming: 1 base; junction bases outside the gene matches: 7. The length of the CDR3 is 17 residues. The germline V gene encodes CDR1 MGHRA and CDR2 YSYEKL. In DNA, the CDR3 is TGCGCCAGCAGCCAAGCGGGGACAGGGCGAGGCCAAGAGACCCAGTACTTC. Its translation: CASSQAGTGRGQETQYF.

This clone was observed a single time. J is TRBJ1-4 and V is TRBV5-1; the D is unclear. Germline V CDR1 and CDR2: SGHRS, YFSETQ. V was cut by 0 bases and J by 6 bases, with 15 bases left in between. This CDR3 is built from 16 residues. As DNA, the CDR3 is TGCGCCAGCAGCTTGGACGAAGTATCCCGGGATGAAAAACTGTTTTTT. It is translated as CASSLDEVSRDEKLFF.

This chain joins TRBV5-5 and TRBJ2-1; 8 positions match TRBD1. The ends lost 0 bases at V and 7 bases at J; junction bases unmatched: 6. CDR3 length equals 15 residues. Germline CDR1 and CDR2: SGHKS and YYEKEE (reference sequence). The CDR3 nucleotides read TGTGCCAGCAGCTTGGCCAGGGGGCCAAATAATGAGCAGTTCTTC. Its protein is CASSLARGPNNEQFF.

The chain joins TRBV7-9 to TRBJ2-1, with D tentatively TRBD2 (6 bases). Germline assignment: CDR1 SEHNR and CDR2 FQNEAQ (reference sequence). Trimming removed 6 bases from V and 7 bases from J, with 10 bases in between. The CDR3 length is 12 residues. This CDR3 is CASSAGSNEQFF. CDR3 DNA sequence: TGTGCCAGCAGTGCCGGGAGTAATGAGCAGTTCTTC.